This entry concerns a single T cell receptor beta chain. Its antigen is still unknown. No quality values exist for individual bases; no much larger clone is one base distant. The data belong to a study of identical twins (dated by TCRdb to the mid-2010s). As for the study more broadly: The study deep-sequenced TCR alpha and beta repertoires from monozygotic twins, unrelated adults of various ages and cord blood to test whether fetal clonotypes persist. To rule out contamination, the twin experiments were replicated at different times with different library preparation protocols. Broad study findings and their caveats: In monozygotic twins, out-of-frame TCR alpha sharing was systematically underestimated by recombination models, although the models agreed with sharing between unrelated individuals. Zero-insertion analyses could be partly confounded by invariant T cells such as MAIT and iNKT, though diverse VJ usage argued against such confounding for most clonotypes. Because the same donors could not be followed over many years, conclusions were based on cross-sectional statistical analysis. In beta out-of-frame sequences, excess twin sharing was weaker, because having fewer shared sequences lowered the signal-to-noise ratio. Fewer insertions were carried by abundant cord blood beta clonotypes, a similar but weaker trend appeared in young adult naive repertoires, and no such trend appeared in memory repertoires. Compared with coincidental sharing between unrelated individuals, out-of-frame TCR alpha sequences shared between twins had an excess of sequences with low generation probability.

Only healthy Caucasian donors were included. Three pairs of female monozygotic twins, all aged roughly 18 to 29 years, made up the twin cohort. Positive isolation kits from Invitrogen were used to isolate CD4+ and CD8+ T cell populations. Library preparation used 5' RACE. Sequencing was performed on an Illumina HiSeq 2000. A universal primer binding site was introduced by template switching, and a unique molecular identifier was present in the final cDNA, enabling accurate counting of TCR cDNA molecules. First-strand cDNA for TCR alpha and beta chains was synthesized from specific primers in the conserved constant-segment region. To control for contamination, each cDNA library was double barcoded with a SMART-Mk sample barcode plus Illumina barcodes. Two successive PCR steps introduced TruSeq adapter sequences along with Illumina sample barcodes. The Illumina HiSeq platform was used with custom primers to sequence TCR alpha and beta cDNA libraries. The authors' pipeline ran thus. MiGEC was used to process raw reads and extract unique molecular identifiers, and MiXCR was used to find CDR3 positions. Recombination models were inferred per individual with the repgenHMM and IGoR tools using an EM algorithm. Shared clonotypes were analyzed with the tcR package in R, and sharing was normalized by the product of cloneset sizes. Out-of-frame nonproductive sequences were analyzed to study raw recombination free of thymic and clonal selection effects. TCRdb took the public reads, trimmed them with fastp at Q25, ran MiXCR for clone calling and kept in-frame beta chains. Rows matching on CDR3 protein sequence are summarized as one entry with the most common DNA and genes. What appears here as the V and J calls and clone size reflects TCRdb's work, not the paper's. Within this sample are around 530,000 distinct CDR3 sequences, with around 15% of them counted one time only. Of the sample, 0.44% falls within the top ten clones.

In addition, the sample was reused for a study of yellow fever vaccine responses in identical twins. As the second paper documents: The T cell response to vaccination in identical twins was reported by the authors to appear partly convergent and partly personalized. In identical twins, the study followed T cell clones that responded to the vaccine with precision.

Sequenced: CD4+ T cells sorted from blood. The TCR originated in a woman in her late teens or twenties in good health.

In nucleotide form, the sequence is TGCAGTGCTAGAAGCACAGTCAATCAGCCCCAGCATTTT. It translates as CSARSTVNQPQHF. Recombination joined TRBV20-1 with TRBJ1-5, with the D gene uncertain. The trim is 2 bases for V and 3 bases for J, with a gap of 8 bases between the germline ends. From the cysteine through the phenylalanine, the CDR3 covers 13 amino acids. The retained sequence is limited to the CDR3, 39 bases, with the frame set at the first base. From the germline V gene (reference sequence), CDR1 is DFQATT and CDR2 is SNEGSKA.